The sequence of this TCR beta chain was determined in a study of blood T cell repertoires in COVID-19. The overall study: Whether acute or convalescent, the COVID-19 samples came from the United States, Italy and Spain. The cDNA or gDNA used as material had been derived from T cells, B-cell-depleted T cells, or PBMCs.

CDR3 size: 15 residues. J gave up 1 base and V 2 bases, and 5 bases lay outside the gene matches. Germline V CDR1 and CDR2: SGHRS, YFSETQ. Clones were read by immunoSEQ multiplex PCR, and TCRdb kept only the in-frame ones, dropping some. This sample carries 180,000 or so clones, over 80% of them seen once, and the ten largest clones take roughly 7.2%. The chain links TRBV5-1 to TRBJ1-1; 7 bases are a match to TRBD1. This sequence originates from a middle-aged woman with COVID-19, enrolled during active disease. The sequencing input was peripheral blood. For the CDR3, the DNA is TGCGCCAGCAGCTTTTACGACAGGGCGAACACTGAAGCTTTCTTT. Amino acid sequence: CASSFYDRANTEAFF. The entire variable domain, with the rest obtained from reference TRBV5-1 and TRBJ1-1, is as follows: KAGVTQTPRYLIKTRGQQVTLSCSPISGHRSVSWYQQTPGQGLQFLFEYFSETQRNKGNFPGRFSGRQFSNSRSEMNVSTLELGDSALYLCASSFYDRANTEAFFGQGTRLTVV.